This TCR beta chain was recorded in a study of regulatory T cells in long-lasting Graves disease. Turning to the study itself: Persistent Graves' disease required over 5 years of antithyroid drugs and positive TSH receptor antibodies. General study findings and limits: Persistent disease was associated with favored TRBV28 usage and with favored use of TRBJ1-2 and TRBJ2-5. Persistent Graves' patients possessed reduced TCR diversity relative to recently diagnosed ones. Whereas nearly 1,000 public clonotypes were shared by new patients, persistent patients shared more, at under 3,000.

Construction of TCR beta libraries relied on iRepertoire HTBI primers and on Arm-PCR targeting CDR3 regions. Using its own MiXCR run on the multiplex PCR reads, TCRdb lists one record per CDR3 protein. The sample records roughly 400,000 distinct CDR3 sequences, 21% being singletons. Germline values: CDR1 SGHAT, CDR2 FQNNGV. V lost 5 bases, J lost 5 bases, and 13 bases stayed unmatched. The CDR3 is made up of 16 amino acids. Comment on this clonotype: As yet, its antigen is unknown.

Time point in this sample: persistent/refractory GD, antithyroid drugs over 5 years with positive TRAb. PBMC RNA served as the TCR library source. The chain is built from TRBV11-2 and TRBJ2-5; 8 nucleotides line up with TRBD1. The source material was peripheral blood mononuclear cells (PBMCs), sampled when the disease was refractory, from a patient treated with antithyroid drugs. The source of this sequence is a female donor with Graves disease. CDR3 sequence reads: CASSQDAGTGTETQYF. In nucleotides, the CDR3 is TGTGCCAGCAGCCAAGACGCCGGGACAGGAACGGAGACCCAGTACTTC.